This T cell receptor beta chain originates from a study of T cells in Graves' hyperthyroidism and ophthalmopathy. General study results and limits: Most thyroid clonotypes with frequency above 0.001 were detected in blood.

Amplified TCR beta CDR3 regions derived from RNA transcripts. The TCR CDR3 first-round RT-PCR relied on the HTBI primer set. TCRdb analysed the multiplex PCR reads with MiXCR anew, one entry per CDR3 protein. The sample lists 330,000 or so distinct CDR3 sequences; about a sixth were seen once. There are many counts of this clonotype. Its antigen is currently unknown. Material for sequencing was blood. The receptor was derived from a woman aged 40 to 50 with Graves' ophthalmopathy.

The CDR3 region has the DNA TGCGCCAGCAGCACAGGGATCCGGGACGAGCAGTACTTC. Residues: CASSTGIRDEQYF. The rearrangement joins TRBV5-1 to TRBJ2-7; a possible D gene is TRBD1 (6 bases). This CDR3 spans 13 amino acids. Germline CDR1 and CDR2: SGHRS and YFSETQ. Trimming removed 4 bases from V and 5 bases from J, with 13 bases in between. Together with reference TRBV5-1 and TRBJ2-7, the CDR3 gives the full variable domain: KAGVTQTPRYLIKTRGQQVTLSCSPISGHRSVSWYQQTPGQGLQFLFEYFSETQRNKGNFPGRFSGRQFSNSRSEMNVSTLELGDSALYLCASSTGIRDEQYFGPGTRLTVT.